Reported below is one TCR beta chain. The source of the sample is a study of blood T cell repertoires in COVID-19. About the research overall: The United States, Italy and Spain provided the acute and convalescent COVID-19 samples. Sample material is recorded as cDNA or gDNA derived from T cells, B-cell-depleted T cells, or PBMCs.

As originally analysed: Amplification of reference gene primers provided the estimated nucleated cell counts. TCRdb's copy holds only in-frame clones and misses some; the assay was immunoSEQ multiplex PCR. V and J calls and clone size are given by that table; D and trimming were obtained from the DNA. The sample lists tens of thousands of clones, 88% occurring once. Germline CDR1 SGHTA, CDR2 FQGNSA. V lost 5 bases and J lost 6, with 16 bases in between. The CDR3 runs to 14 residues. The source of this sequence is a human donor in a cohort sampled during active COVID-19. The sequenced sample consisted of peripheral blood. The gene calls are TRBV7-2 and TRBJ1-1, with D hard to call. The CDR3 loop reads CASSATPHTPEAFF. DNA for the CDR3: TGTGCCAGCAGCGCCACACCGCATACGCCTGAAGCTTTCTTT.